This entry lists 26 T cell receptor beta chains sequenced from one sample in a study of T-cell reconstitution after alpha-beta-depleted transplantation in children. The TCRbeta library was prepared with unique molecular identifiers. TCRdb processed the PCR reads anew with MiXCR; each CDR3 protein has one entry. This table holds 670,000 or so distinct CDR3 sequences, under 15% found once. Here the sequenced sample was PBMCs, taken before TCRalphabeta/CD19-depleted stem cell transplant. These receptors were collected from a girl aged 2 to 10 with congenital amegakaryocytic thrombocytopenia, due to receive a stem cell transplant.

This clonotype was counted ten times or more. The chain is built from TRBV29-1 and TRBJ1-2, with D unresolved. Trimming removed 1 base from V and 4 bases from J, with 16 bases in between. Germline loops: CDR1 SQVTM, CDR2 ANQGSEA. This CDR3 has 15 amino acids. In nucleotides, the CDR3 is TGCAGCGTTGAAGCCACCTACCTTAATCCCTATGGCTACACCTTC. It encodes CSVEATYLNPYGYTF.

There are a few counts of this clonotype. The chain has TRBV9 and TRBJ2-1; 10 nucleotides match TRBD2. V shed 4 bases and J 3 bases; nucleotides not matched to a gene: 7. The CDR3 runs 16 residues. In germline, CDR1 is SGDLS, CDR2 YYNGEE. CDR3 in DNA: TGTGCCAGCAGCCCCCCCTCTAGCGGGAGCTACAATGAGCAGTTCTTC. Its translation is CASSPPSSGSYNEQFF. The full variable domain, completed using reference TRBV9 and TRBJ2-1, is DSGVTQTPKHLITATGQRVTLRCSPRSGDLSVYWYQQSLDQGLQFLIQYYNGEERAKGNILERFSAQQFPDLHSELNLSSLELGDSALYFCASSPPSSGSYNEQFFGPGTRLTVL.

This clonotype appeared many times. V is TRBV2 and J is TRBJ1-2, with D possibly being TRBD1 (5 bases). CDR3 size: 15 residues. V lost 5 bases and J lost 2, with 15 bases in between. Germline V CDR1 and CDR2: SNHLY, FYNNEI. The CDR3 DNA reads TGTGCCAGCAGTCCTCCGTCAGGGCGGAACTATGGCTACACCTTC. The encoded protein is CASSPPSGRNYGYTF.

This clonotype was seen a handful of times. This chain uses TRBV3-1 with TRBJ2-1; 7 nucleotides agree with TRBD1. The CDR3 consists of 15 residues. Unmatched junction bases numbered 5, after V lost 0 bases and J lost 6 bases. Looked up from germline, CDR1 is LGHDT and CDR2 is YNNKEL (reference sequence). CDR3 region: CASSQDASGGNEQFF. In DNA, the CDR3 is TGTGCCAGCAGCCAAGATGCTTCAGGGGGCAATGAGCAGTTCTTC.

The table lists this clonotype with many counts. The chain links TRBV5-1 to TRBJ2-7, with TRBD2 matching 9 bases. This CDR3 is 16 amino acids long. Germline CDR1 and CDR2: SGHRS and YFSETQ. V trimming: 2 bases; J trimming: 2 bases; junction bases outside the gene matches: 8. The CDR3 bases are TGCGCCAGCAGCTTTACGTCGACTAGCGGACCCTACGAGCAGTACTTC. It is translated as CASSFTSTSGPYEQYF. Full variable domain (missing parts from reference TRBV5-1 and TRBJ2-7): KAGVTQTPRYLIKTRGQQVTLSCSPISGHRSVSWYQQTPGQGLQFLFEYFSETQRNKGNFPGRFSGRQFSNSRSEMNVSTLELGDSALYLCASSFTSTSGPYEQYFGPGTRLTVT.

This clonotype was seen repeatedly, ten times or more. The V gene is TRBV28, the J gene TRBJ2-7; possibly TRBD1 for D (6 bases). This CDR3 has 14 amino acids. V was trimmed by 3 bases and J by 0 bases, leaving 9 bases between them. CDR1 and CDR2 from the germline V gene are MDHEN and SYDVKM. The CDR3 loop is CASSFGRGSYEQYF. Written as DNA, the CDR3 is TGTGCCAGCAGTTTCGGCAGGGGCTCCTACGAGCAGTACTTC.

This clonotype was observed many times. The gene calls are TRBV6-2 or TRBV6-3 and TRBJ1-1; D ambiguous. The V and J ends lost 1 base and 1 base respectively, with 4 bases between them. The CDR3 consists of 13 residues. Germline lookup yields CDR1 MNHEY and CDR2 SVGEGT. The CDR3 region is CASSYFANTEAFF. The CDR3, as DNA: TGTGCCAGCAGTTACTTCGCGAACACTGAAGCTTTCTTT.

This clonotype occurred many times. The V call is TRBV20-1, the J call TRBJ2-5; D is unclear. Germline CDR1 and CDR2: DFQATT and SNEGSKA (reference sequence). Trimming took off 0 bases at V and 1 base at J, with 15 bases between the two ends. CDR3 length equals 16 residues. The CDR3 here is CSARDGELDGQETQYF. The CDR3 nucleotides are TGCAGTGCTAGAGATGGTGAATTGGACGGCCAAGAGACCCAGTACTTC.

This clonotype was seen a handful of times. The chain carries TRBV5-4 and TRBJ2-4; D might be TRBD2 (6 bases). The germline V gene has CDR1 SGHNT and CDR2 YYREEE (reference sequence). The CDR3 consists of 13 residues. Deletions cut 0 bases from V and 11 bases from J, with 12 bases between. The DNA of the CDR3 is TGTGCCAGCAGCTTGGGTACGGGAGAGGTTCAGTACTTC. The encoded protein is CASSLGTGEVQYF.

This clonotype was seen at least ten times. The chain employs TRBV20-1 and TRBJ2-2; no clear D. CDR3 length equals 13 residues. V was shortened by 4 bases and J by 1 base, with 7 bases between the two germline ends. In germline, CDR1 is DFQATT, CDR2 SNEGSKA (reference sequence). CDR3 coding DNA: TGCAGTGCTAAGGTCCGGAACACCGGGGAGCTGTTTTTT. Translation gives CSAKVRNTGELFF.

This clonotype was counted between two and nine times. The rearrangement joins TRBV29-1 to TRBJ2-7, with 7 bases matching TRBD1. V shed 5 bases, J shed 2 bases, and the junction held 12 bases outside the gene matches. Germline loops: CDR1 SQVTM, CDR2 ANQGSEA. The CDR3 is made up of 15 amino acids. In nucleotides, the CDR3 is TGCAGCGTTAGACATTCAACCGACAGGGCCTACGAGCAGTACTTC. This sequence encodes CSVRHSTDRAYEQYF.

The chain combines TRBV14 with TRBJ1-1, with D perhaps matching TRBD1 (5 bases). CDR1 is SGHDN, CDR2 FVKESK, per germline. The CDR3 covers 20 residues. The V gene lost 0 bases and the J gene lost 6 bases, with 29 bases spanning the gap. CDR3: CASSQEPPTRDPTGSAEAFF. The CDR3 coding sequence is TGTGCCAGCAGCCAAGAACCCCCTACCCGGGACCCGACCGGGAGCGCTGAAGCTTTCTTT.

V and J are TRBV5-1 and TRBJ2-5; 7 nucleotides match TRBD2. The CDR3 sequence is 18 residues long. CDR1 and CDR2 from the germline V gene are SGHRS and YFSETQ. The V segment lost 5 bases and the J segment 4 bases; nucleotides outside the gene matches: 20. The CDR3 DNA reads TGCGCCAGCAGTCCCCCCGGAATAAGCGGGAATCTTGGAGAGACCCAGTACTTC. Protein product: CASSPPGISGNLGETQYF.

The gene calls are TRBV7-9 and TRBJ2-1, with 8 bases matching TRBD1. Unmatched junction bases numbered 12, after V lost 5 bases and J lost 3 bases. Germline CDR1 reads SEHNR; CDR2 reads FQNEAQ (reference sequence). The CDR3 has 17 residues. The DNA of the CDR3 is TGTGCCAGCAGCATACCCCAAGACAGGGGTAACTACAATGAGCAGTTCTTC. It specifies CASSIPQDRGNYNEQFF.

The rearrangement links TRBV5-1 to TRBJ2-7; TRBD2 agrees at 10 bases. After removal of 3 bases from V and 4 bases from J, the junction contained 19 bases not matched to a gene. In germline, CDR1 is SGHRS, CDR2 YFSETQ. The length of the CDR3 is 19 residues. The CDR3: CASSSSSVLAGERGYEQYF. The CDR3 DNA reads as TGCGCCAGCAGCTCGAGCTCCGTGCTAGCGGGAGAAAGGGGGTACGAGCAGTACTTC.

This clonotype was detected ten times or more. CDR3 sequence: CASSLLGQSSYEQYF. The CDR3, as DNA: TGTGCCAGCAGTTTACTAGGGCAAAGCTCCTACGAGCAGTACTTC. This rearrangement joins TRBV28 to TRBJ2-7; no reliable D call. From germline, CDR1 is MDHEN and CDR2 SYDVKM. Between the trimmed V and J ends, which lost 2 bases and 0 bases, there was a span of 11 bases. This CDR3 region has 15 residues.

The CDR3 protein is CSAIAGNMNTEAFF. The CDR3 DNA sequence: TGCAGTGCTATTGCAGGAAACATGAACACTGAAGCTTTCTTT. V is TRBV20-1 and J is TRBJ1-1; D gene ambiguous. The germline gives CDR1 DFQATT, CDR2 SNEGSKA (reference sequence). The ends were cut back, 4 bases at V and 0 bases at J, with 12 bases in the middle. There are 14 residues in the CDR3.

The rearrangement links TRBV12-3 or TRBV12-4 to TRBJ2-3, with D tentatively TRBD1 or TRBD2 (5 bases each). The ends were cut back, 6 bases at V and 2 bases at J, with 12 bases in the middle. The CDR3 length is 14 residues. The CDR3 coding sequence is TGTGCCAGCAGACTAGAGGGGCACACAGATACGCAGTATTTT. It translates to CASRLEGHTDTQYF.

This clonotype was seen more than once but under ten times. J is TRBJ2-1 and V is TRBV29-1; 12 nucleotides agree with TRBD2. The CDR3 contains 18 residues. Germline trimming cut 3 bases from V and 6 bases from J; bases unmatched to any gene: 15. Germline V gene data show CDR1 as SQVTM and CDR2 as ANQGSEA. CDR3: CSVDTGLAGGPAPNEQFF. In DNA form, the CDR3 reads TGCAGCGTTGATACTGGGCTAGCGGGAGGGCCGGCTCCCAATGAGCAGTTCTTC.

There are a few counts of this clonotype. The chain links TRBV18 to TRBJ2-5, with D possibly TRBD2 on 6 matching bases. The V and J ends lost 0 bases and 5 bases respectively, with 10 bases between them. The CDR3 consists of 14 residues. CDR1 and CDR2 (germline): KGHSH, LQKENI. The CDR3, as DNA: TGTGCCAGCTCACCACCGGGGGGAACGGAGACCCAGTACTTC. Protein sequence: CASSPPGGTETQYF.

With respect to this clonotype: At one of its ends the junction is not consistent with the germline gene, which may arise from a read error. J is TRBJ2-5 and V is TRBV5-1, with 7 bases that match TRBD2. The CDR3 has 12 residues. Germline V gives CDR1 SGHRS, CDR2 YFSETQ. CDR3 sequence (DNA): TGCCCCAGCGGGGCCCTGCAAGAGACCCAGTACTTC. Protein product: CPSGALQETQYF.

At least ten counts were recorded for this clonotype. The chain has TRBV4-1 and TRBJ1-1; no clear D gene. CDR3 size: 14 residues. The V gene's germline CDR1 is MGHRA and CDR2 YSYEKL. The V gene lost 4 bases and the J gene lost 4 bases, with 13 bases spanning the gap. This chain's CDR3 is CASSLNPASTEAFF. The CDR3 DNA reads TGCGCCAGCAGCCTGAACCCGGCAAGCACTGAAGCTTTCTTT.

This clonotype was seen a handful of times. The rearrangement uses TRBV3-1 and TRBJ2-7; 7 bases line up with TRBD1. The CDR3 has 15 residues. J was trimmed by 3 bases and V by 0 bases; bases with no gene match: 5. CDR1 is LGHDT, CDR2 YNNKEL, per germline (reference sequence). DNA for the CDR3: TGTGCCAGCAGCCAAGATCTACAGGGGTACTACGAGCAGTACTTC. This sequence encodes CASSQDLQGYYEQYF.

The table lists this clonotype with a few counts. The chain links TRBV7-6 to TRBJ2-2; no definite D call. Germline V gene lookup returns CDR1 SGHVS and CDR2 FNYEAQ. V lost 5 bases and J 7 bases, leaving 8 bases between the germline ends. The CDR3 has 12 amino acids. CDR3 amino acids: CASSVQVGELFF. Here the CDR3 DNA reads TGTGCCAGCAGCGTGCAAGTCGGGGAGCTGTTTTTT.

The CDR3 here is CASSLGARGYYEQYF. In DNA form, the CDR3 reads TGTGCCAGCAGCTTAGGAGCACGGGGGTACTACGAGCAGTACTTC. V usage is TRBV7-9 and J usage is TRBJ2-7; D perhaps matches TRBD2 (6 bases). Germline V gene sequence: CDR1 SEHNR, CDR2 FQNEAQ (reference sequence). The CDR3 has 15 amino acids. V lost 1 base to trimming and J lost 3 bases, with 13 bases between them.

This clonotype was detected only a few times. The J gene is TRBJ1-1, the V gene TRBV10-3, with D tentatively TRBD1 (6 bases). The CDR3 has 15 amino acids. V was cut by 0 bases and J by 4 bases, with 12 bases left in between. CDR1 and CDR2 (germline): ENHRY, SYGVKD. CDR3 in amino acids: CAISESGGAGTEAFF. CDR3 nucleotide sequence: TGTGCCATCAGTGAGTCCGGGGGGGCCGGCACTGAAGCTTTCTTT.